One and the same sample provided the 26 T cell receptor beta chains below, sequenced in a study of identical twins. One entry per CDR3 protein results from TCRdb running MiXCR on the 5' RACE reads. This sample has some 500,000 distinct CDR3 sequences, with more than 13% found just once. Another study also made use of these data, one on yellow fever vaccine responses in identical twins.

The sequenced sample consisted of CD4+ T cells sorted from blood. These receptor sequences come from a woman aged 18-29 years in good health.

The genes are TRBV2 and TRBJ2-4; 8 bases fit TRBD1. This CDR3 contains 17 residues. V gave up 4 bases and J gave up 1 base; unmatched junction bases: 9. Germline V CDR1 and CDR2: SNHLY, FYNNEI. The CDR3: CASSATQGGSAKNIQYF. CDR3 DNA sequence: TGTGCCAGCAGTGCAACACAGGGGGGATCGGCCAAAAACATTCAGTACTTC.

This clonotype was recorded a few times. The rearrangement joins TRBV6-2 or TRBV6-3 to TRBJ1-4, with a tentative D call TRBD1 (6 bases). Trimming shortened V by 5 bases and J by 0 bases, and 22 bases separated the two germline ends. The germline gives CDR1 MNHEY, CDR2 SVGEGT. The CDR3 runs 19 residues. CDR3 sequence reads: CASSRQGGQSLSTNEKLFF. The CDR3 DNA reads TGTGCCAGCAGTCGCCAAGGTGGACAGTCTCTGTCAACTAATGAAAAACTGTTTTTT.

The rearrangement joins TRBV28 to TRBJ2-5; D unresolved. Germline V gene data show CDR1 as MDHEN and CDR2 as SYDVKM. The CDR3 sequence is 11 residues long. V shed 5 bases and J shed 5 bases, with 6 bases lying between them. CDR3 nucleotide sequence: TGTGCCAGCAGTCACATGGAGACCCAGTACTTC. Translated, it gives CASSHMETQYF. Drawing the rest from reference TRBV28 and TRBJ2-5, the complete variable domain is DVKVTQSSRYLVKRTGEKVFLECVQDMDHENMFWYRQDPGLGLRLIYFSYDVKMKEKGDIPEGYSVSREKKERFSLILESASTNQTSMYLCASSHMETQYFGPGTRLLVL.

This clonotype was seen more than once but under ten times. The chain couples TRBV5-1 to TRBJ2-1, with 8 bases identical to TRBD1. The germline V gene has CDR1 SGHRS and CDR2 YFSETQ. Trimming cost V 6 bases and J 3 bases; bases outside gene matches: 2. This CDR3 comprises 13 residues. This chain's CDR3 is CASKQGVYNEQFF. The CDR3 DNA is TGCGCCAGCAAACAGGGGGTCTACAATGAGCAGTTCTTC.

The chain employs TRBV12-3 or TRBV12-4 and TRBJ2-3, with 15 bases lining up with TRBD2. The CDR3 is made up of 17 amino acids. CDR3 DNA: TGTACCATCTGTGGGACTAGCGGGGGGCCTAGCACAGATACGCAGTATTTT. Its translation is CTICGTSGGPSTDTQYF.

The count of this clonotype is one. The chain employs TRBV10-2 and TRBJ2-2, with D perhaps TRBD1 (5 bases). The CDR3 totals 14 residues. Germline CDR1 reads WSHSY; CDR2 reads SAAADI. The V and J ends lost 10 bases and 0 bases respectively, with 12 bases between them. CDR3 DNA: TGCGCCACCCCAGGGCCGACGAACACCGGGGAGCTGTTTTTT. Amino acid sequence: CATPGPTNTGELFF.

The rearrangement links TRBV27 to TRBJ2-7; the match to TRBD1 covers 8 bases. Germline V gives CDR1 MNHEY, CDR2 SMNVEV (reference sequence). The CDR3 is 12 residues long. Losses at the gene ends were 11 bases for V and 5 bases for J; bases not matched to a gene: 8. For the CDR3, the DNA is TGTGCCGCAAAGACAGGGGCCCACGAGCAGTACTTC. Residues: CAAKTGAHEQYF.

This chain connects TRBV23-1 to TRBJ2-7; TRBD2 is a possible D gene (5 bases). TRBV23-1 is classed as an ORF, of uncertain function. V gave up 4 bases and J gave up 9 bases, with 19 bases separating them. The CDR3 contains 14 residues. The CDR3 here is CASSLKWNAGGQYF. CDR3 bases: TGCGCCAGCAGTCTCAAATGGAACGCCGGAGGGCAGTACTTC.

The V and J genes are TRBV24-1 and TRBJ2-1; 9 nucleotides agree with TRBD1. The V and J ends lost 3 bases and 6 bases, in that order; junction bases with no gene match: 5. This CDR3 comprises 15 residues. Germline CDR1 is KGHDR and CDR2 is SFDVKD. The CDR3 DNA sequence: TGTGCCACCAGTGATCCGGGACAGGGTATCAATGAGCAGTTCTTC. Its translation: CATSDPGQGINEQFF.

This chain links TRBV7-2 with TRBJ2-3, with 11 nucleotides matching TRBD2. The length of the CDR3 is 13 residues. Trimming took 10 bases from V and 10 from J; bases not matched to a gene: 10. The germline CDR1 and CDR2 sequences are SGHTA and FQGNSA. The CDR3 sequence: CATQQTSGTAQYF. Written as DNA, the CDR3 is TGTGCCACACAGCAGACTAGCGGGACGGCGCAGTATTTT.

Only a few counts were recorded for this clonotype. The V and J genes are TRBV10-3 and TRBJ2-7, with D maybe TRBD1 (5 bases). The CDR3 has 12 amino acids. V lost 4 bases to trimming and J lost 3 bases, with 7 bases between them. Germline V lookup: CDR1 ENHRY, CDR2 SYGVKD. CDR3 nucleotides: TGTGCCATCAGTGTAGGGGACTACGAGCAGTACTTC. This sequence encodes CAISVGDYEQYF.

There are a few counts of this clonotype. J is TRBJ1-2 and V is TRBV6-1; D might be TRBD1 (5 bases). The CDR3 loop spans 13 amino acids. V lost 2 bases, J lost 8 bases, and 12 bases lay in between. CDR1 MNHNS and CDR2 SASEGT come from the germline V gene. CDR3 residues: CASSEKGSWGYTF. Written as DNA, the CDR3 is TGTGCCAGCAGTGAAAAGGGGTCGTGGGGCTACACCTTC.

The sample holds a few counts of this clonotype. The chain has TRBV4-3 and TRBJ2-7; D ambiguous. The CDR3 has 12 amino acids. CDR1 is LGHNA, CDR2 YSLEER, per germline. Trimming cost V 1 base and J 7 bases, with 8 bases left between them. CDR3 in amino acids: CASSQVPGEQYF. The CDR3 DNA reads TGCGCCAGCAGCCAAGTCCCCGGGGAGCAGTACTTC.

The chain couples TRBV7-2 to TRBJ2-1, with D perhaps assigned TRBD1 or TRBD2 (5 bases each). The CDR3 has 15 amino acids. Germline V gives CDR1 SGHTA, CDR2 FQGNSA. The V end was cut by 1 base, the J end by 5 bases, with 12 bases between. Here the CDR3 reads CASSLVGTTDNEQFF. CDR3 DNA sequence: TGTGCCAGCAGCTTAGTGGGGACCACCGACAATGAGCAGTTCTTC.

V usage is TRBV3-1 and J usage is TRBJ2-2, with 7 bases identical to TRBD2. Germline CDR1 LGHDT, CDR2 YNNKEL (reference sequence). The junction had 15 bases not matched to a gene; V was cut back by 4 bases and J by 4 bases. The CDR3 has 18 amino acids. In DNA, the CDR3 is TGTGCCAGCAGCCGATTTGGGACTAATCGTAGGAGCACCGGGGAGCTGTTTTTT. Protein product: CASSRFGTNRRSTGELFF.

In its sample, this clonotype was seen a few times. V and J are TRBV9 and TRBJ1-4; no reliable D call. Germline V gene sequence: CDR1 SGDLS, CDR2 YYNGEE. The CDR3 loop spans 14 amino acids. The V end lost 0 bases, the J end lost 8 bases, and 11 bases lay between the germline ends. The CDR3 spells CASSVAGSTEKLFF. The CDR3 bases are TGTGCCAGCAGCGTAGCCGGTAGTACAGAAAAACTGTTTTTT.

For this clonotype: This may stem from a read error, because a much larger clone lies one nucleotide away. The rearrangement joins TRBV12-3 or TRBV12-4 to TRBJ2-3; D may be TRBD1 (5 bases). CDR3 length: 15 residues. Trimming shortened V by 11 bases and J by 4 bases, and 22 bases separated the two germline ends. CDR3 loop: CAASSGRVGSDTQYF. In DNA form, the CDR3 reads TGTGCCGCCAGCTCCGGCAGGGTTGGCTCAGATACGCAGTATTTT.

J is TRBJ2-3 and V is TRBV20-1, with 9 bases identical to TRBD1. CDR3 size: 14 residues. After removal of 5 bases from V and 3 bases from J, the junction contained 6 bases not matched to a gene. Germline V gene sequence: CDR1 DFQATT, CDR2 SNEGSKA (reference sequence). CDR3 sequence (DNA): TGCAGTGCTGGGGGACAGGGAGCAACAGATACGCAGTATTTT. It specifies CSAGGQGATDTQYF.

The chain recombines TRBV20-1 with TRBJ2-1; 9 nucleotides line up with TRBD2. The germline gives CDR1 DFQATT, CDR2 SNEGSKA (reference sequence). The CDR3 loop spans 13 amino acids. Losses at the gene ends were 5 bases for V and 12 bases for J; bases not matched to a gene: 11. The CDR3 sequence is CSALRASGAAQFF. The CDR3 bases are TGCAGTGCTCTCAGGGCTAGCGGGGCCGCGCAGTTCTTC.

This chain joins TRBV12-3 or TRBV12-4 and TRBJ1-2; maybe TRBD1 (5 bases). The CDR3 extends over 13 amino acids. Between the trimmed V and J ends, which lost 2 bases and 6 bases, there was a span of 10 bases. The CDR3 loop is CASSLFQGDGYTF. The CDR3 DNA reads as TGTGCCAGCAGTTTATTTCAGGGAGATGGCTACACCTTC.

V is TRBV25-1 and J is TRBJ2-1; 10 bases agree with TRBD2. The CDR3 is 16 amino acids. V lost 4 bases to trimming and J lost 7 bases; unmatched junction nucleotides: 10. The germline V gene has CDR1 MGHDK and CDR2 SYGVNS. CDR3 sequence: CASSGTSGHTGNEQFF. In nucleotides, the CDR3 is TGTGCCAGCAGTGGGACTAGCGGCCACACAGGGAATGAGCAGTTCTTC.

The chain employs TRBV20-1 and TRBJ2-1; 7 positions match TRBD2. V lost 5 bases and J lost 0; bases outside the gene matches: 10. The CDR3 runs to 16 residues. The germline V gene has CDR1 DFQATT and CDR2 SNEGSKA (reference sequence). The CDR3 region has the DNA TGCAGTGCTTTCGGTCAGCTAGCGGACTCCTACAATGAGCAGTTCTTC. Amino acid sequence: CSAFGQLADSYNEQFF.

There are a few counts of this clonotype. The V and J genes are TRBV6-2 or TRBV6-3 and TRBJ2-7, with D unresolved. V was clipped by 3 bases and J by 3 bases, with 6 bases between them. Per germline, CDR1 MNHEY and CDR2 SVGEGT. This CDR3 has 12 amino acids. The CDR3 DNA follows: TGTGCCAGCAGTTATTCCTACTACGAGCAGTACTTC. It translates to CASSYSYYEQYF.

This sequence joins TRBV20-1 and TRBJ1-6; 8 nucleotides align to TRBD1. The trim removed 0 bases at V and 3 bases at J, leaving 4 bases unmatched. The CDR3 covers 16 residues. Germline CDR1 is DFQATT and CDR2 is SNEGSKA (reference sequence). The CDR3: CSARDPRGLYNSPLHF. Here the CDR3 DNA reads TGCAGTGCTAGAGATCCCAGGGGGCTCTATAATTCACCCCTCCACTTT.

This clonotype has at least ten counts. CDR3 in DNA: TGTGCCATCAGTGAGCCGAAACTAGCGGGAGGATTCGGGCCAGATACGCAGTATTTT. This encodes CAISEPKLAGGFGPDTQYF. The rearrangement uses TRBV10-3 and TRBJ2-3, with 12 positions matching TRBD2. The trim removed 2 bases at V and 4 bases at J, leaving 13 bases unmatched. The CDR3 length is 19 residues. From germline, CDR1 is ENHRY and CDR2 SYGVKD.

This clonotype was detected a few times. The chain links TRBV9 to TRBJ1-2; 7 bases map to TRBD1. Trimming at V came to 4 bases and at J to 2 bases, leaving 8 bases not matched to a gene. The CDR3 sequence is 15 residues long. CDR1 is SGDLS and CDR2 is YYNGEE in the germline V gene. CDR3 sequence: CASSNSGTANYGYTF. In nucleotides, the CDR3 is TGTGCCAGCAGCAATTCCGGGACAGCAAACTATGGCTACACCTTC.